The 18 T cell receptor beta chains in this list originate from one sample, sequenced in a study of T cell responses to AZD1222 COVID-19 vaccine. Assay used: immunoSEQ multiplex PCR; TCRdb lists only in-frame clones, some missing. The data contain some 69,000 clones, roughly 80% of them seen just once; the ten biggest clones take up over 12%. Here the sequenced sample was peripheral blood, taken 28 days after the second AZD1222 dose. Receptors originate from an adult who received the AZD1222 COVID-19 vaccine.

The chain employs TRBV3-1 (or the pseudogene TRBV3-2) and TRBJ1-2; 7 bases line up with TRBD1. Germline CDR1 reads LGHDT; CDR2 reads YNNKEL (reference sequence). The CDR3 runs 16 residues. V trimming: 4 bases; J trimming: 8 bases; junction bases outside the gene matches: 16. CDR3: CASSPRSVDRISGYTF. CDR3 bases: TGTGCCAGCAGCCCCAGATCCGTGGACAGGATCTCGGGCTACACCTTC.

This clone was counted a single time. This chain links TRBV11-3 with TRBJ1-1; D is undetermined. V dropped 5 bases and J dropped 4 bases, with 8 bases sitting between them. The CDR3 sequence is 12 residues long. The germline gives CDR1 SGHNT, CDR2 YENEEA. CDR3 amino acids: CASSRGGTEAFF. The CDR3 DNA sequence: TGTGCCAGCAGCCGGGGTGGCACTGAAGCTTTCTTT.

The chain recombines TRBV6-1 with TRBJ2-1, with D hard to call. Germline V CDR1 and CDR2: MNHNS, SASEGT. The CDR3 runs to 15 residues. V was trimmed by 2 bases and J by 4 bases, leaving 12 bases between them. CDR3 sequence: CASSEPLIRYNEQFF. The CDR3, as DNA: TGTGCCAGCAGTGAACCTCTGATTCGGTACAATGAGCAGTTCTTC.

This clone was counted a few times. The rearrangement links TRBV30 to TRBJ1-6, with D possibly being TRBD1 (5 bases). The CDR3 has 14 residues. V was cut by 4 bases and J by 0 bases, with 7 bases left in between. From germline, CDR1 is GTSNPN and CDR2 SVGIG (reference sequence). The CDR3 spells CAWTGSSYNSPLHF. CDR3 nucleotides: TGTGCCTGGACAGGGAGCTCCTATAATTCACCCCTCCACTTT.

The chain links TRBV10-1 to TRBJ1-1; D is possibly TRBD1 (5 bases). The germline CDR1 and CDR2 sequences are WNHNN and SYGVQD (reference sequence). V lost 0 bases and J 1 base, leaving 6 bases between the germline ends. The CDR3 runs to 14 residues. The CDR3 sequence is CASSESDRNTEAFF. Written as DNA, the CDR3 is TGCGCCAGCAGTGAGTCCGACAGGAACACTGAAGCTTTCTTT.

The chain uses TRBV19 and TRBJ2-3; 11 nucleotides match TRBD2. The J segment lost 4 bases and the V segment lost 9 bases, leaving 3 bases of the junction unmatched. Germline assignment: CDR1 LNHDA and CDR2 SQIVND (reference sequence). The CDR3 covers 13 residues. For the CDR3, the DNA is TGTGCCAGCGAACTAGCGGGGGCAGATACGCAGTATTTT. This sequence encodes CASELAGADTQYF.

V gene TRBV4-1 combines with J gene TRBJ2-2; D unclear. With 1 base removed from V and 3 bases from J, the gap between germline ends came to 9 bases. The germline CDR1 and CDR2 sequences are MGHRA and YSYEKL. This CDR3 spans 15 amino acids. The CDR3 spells CASSQVRSHTGELFF. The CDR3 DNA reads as TGCGCCAGCAGCCAAGTAAGGTCACACACCGGGGAGCTGTTTTTT.

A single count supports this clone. The CDR3 DNA sequence: TGTGCCAGCAGCGAAGTATTATCCAGGGGGCTCGGGCTGAATCAGCCCCAGCATTTT. As protein: CASSEVLSRGLGLNQPQHF. The V and J genes are TRBV16 and TRBJ1-5; 8 nucleotides line up with TRBD1. V gave up 5 bases and J gave up 4 bases; unmatched junction bases: 19. The CDR3 is 19 residues long. Germline V gene sequence: CDR1 KGHSY, CDR2 FQNENV.

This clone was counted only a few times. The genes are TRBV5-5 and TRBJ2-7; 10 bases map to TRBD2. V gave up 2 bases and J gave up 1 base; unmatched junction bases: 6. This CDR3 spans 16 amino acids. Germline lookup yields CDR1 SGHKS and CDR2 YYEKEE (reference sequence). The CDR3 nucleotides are TGTGCCAGCAGCTTCGGGCTAGCGGGAGTATCCTACGAGCAGTACTTC. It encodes CASSFGLAGVSYEQYF.

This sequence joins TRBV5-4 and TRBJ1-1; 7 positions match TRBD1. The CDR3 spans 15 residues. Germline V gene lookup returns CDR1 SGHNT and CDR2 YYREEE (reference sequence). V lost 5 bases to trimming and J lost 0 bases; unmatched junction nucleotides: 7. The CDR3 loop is CASSHTGELNTEAFF. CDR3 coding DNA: TGTGCCAGCAGTCATACAGGGGAATTGAACACTGAAGCTTTCTTT. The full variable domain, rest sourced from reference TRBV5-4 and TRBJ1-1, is ETGVTQSPTHLIKTRGQQVTLRCSSQSGHNTVSWYQQALGQGPQFIFQYYREEENGRGNFPPRFSGLQFPNYSSELNVNALELDDSALYLCASSHTGELNTEAFFGQGTRLTVV.

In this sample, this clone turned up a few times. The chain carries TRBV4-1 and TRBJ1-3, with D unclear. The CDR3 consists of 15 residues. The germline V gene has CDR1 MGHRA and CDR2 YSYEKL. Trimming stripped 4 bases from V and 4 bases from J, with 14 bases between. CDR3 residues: CASSPPTSVGNTIYF. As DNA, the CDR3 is TGCGCCAGCAGCCCCCCTACCTCAGTGGGAAACACCATATATTTT.

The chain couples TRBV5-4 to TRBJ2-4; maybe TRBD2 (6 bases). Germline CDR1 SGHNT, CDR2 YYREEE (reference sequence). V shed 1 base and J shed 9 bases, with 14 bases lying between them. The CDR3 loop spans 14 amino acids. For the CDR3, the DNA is TGTGCCAGCAGCTTGAACATCCCCGGGGGCATTCAGTACTTC. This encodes CASSLNIPGGIQYF.

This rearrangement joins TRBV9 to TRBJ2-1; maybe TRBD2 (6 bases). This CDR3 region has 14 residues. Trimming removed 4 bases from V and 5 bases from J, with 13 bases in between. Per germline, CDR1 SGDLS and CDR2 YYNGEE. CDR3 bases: TGTGCCAGCAGCCCCGGCGGGGTCAACAATGAGCAGTTCTTC. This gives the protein CASSPGGVNNEQFF.

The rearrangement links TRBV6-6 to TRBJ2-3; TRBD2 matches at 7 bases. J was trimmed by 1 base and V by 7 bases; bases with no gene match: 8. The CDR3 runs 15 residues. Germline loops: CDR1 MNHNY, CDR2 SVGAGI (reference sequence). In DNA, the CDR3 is TGTGCCAGCAAAATTGGGGGGGGTGGCACAGATACGCAGTATTTT. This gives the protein CASKIGGGGTDTQYF.

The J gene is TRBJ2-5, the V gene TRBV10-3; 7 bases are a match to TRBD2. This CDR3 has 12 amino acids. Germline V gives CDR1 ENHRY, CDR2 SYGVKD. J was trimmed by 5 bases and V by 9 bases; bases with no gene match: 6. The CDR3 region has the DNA TGTGCCATACGCGGGGGTGGGGAGACCCAGTACTTC. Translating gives CAIRGGGETQYF.

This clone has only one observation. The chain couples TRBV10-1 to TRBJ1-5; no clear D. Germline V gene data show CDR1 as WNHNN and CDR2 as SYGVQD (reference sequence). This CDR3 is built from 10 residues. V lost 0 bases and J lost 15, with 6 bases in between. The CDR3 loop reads CASSESPPHF. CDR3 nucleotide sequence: TGCGCCAGCAGTGAGTCCCCACCGCATTTT.

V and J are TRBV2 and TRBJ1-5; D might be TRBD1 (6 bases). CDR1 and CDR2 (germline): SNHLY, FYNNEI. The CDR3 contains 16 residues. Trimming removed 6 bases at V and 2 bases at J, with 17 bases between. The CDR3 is CASRVETGVRNQPQHF. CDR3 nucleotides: TGTGCCAGCAGGGTCGAGACAGGCGTGCGCAATCAGCCCCAGCATTTT.

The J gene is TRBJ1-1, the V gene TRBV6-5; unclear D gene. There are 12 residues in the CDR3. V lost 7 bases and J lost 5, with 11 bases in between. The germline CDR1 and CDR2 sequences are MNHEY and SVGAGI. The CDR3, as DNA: TGTGCCAGCAAAGTCCCAGGAACTGAAGCTTTCTTT. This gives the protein CASKVPGTEAFF.